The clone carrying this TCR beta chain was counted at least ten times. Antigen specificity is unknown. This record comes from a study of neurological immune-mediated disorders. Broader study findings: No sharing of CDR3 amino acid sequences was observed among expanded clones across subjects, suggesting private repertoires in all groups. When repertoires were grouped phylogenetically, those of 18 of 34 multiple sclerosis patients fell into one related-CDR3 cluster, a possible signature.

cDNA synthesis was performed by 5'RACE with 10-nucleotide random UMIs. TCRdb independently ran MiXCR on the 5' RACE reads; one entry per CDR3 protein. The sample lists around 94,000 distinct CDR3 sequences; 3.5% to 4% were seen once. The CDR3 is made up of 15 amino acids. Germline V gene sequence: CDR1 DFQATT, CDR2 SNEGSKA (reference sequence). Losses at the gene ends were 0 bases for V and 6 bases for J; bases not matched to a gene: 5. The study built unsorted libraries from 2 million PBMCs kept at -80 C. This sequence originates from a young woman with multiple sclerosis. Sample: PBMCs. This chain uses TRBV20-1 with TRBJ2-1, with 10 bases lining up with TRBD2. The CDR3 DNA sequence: TGCAGTGCTAGAGATCTAGCGGGAGTCTCCAATGAGCAGTTCTTC. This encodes CSARDLAGVSNEQFF.